This T cell receptor beta chain was obtained from a study of shared clonotypes between healthy human individuals. Findings and limits, study-wide: Generation probabilities of non-shared clonotypes were lower (relative to those shared by all four donors).

Naive CD8 cells lacked CD45RO, underwent positive selection for CCR7 and left out terminally differentiated effector memory CD45RA+ cells. Those who donated, Caucasian adults without exception, all lived in Nashville, Tennessee. This CDR3 comprises 13 residues. V was clipped by 5 bases and J by 4 bases, with 11 bases between them. Germline V gene data show CDR1 as SGHNT and CDR2 as YYREEE (reference sequence). About this clone itself: The antigen is not known.

Deep-level assay runs were performed. Measured with immunoSEQ multiplex PCR; TCRdb has only the in-frame clones, and not every one. Among about 2 million clones listed, roughly 95% were seen once. This sequence joins TRBV5-4 and TRBJ2-3, with D perhaps TRBD1 or TRBD2 (6 bases each). The material sequenced was naive CD8+ T cells sorted from blood. This clonotype was obtained from a man between 18 and 29 years old in good health. CDR3 nucleotide sequence: TGTGCCAGCAGGGACAGACTAGCAGATACGCAGTATTTT. It yields the protein CASRDRLADTQYF. The full variable domain, in which reference TRBV5-4 and TRBJ2-3 provide the parts outside the CDR3, is ETGVTQSPTHLIKTRGQQVTLRCSSQSGHNTVSWYQQALGQGPQFIFQYYREEENGRGNFPPRFSGLQFPNYSSELNVNALELDDSALYLCASRDRLADTQYFGPGTRLTVL.